This T cell receptor beta chain was sequenced during a study of CD8 T cells in ankylosing spondylitis. With 1 base removed from V and 9 bases from J, the gap between germline ends came to 11 bases. This CDR3 contains 13 residues. The germline gives CDR1 SGHRS, CDR2 YFSETQ. Findings and limits, study-wide: In ankylosing spondylitis patients, matched synovial fluid reportedly showed significant enrichment of disease-linked clones. CD8+ cells made up the disease-linked clones, which were relatively rare in peripheral blood.

This clonotype was seen a handful of times. Its target is not known. Quantitative 5'-RACE with molecular barcodes produced the TCR beta libraries. Each CDR3 protein is one row after TCRdb ran MiXCR on the 5' RACE reads. The repertoire holds around 30,000 distinct CDR3 sequences, with approximately 15% as singletons. This sequence joins TRBV5-1 and TRBJ2-1; D might be TRBD1 or TRBD2, each matching 6 bases. The origin of this receptor is a male donor with ankylosing spondylitis or in good health (not recorded which). The sample taken for sequencing was blood. CDR3: CASSLLQGGEQFF. DNA of the CDR3: TGCGCCAGCAGCTTGCTACAGGGAGGTGAGCAGTTCTTC.